What follows are 27 T cell receptor beta chains derived from one specimen sequenced in a study of blood T cell repertoires in COVID-19. Libraries were prepared by immunoSEQ multiplex PCR; TCRdb keeps only in-frame clonotypes and omits some of them. The table has 95,000 to 150,000 clones, about two thirds seen once. The sample consisted of peripheral blood. These receptors came from a human donor with acute or convalescent COVID-19. The donor label of this sample is uncertain.

As for this clone: Relative to the germline gene, one junction end is altered; a read error may explain this. The chain employs TRBV11-2 and TRBJ1-1, with a weak D call TRBD1 (6 bases). The CDR3 length is 14 residues. Per germline, CDR1 SGHAT and CDR2 FQNNGV. The CDR3 here is CASSSVQQGPDAFF. The CDR3 coding sequence is TGTGCCAGCAGCTCGGTGCAACAGGGCCCTGATGCTTTCTTT. The full variable domain, completed using reference TRBV11-2 and TRBJ1-1, is EAGVAQSPRYKIIEKRQSVAFWCNPISGHATLYWYQQILGQGPKLLIQFQNNGVVDDSQLPKDRFSAERLKGVDSTLKIQPAKLEDSAVYLCASSSVQQGPDAFFGQGTRLTVV.

V and J are TRBV5-1 and TRBJ1-3; the match to TRBD1 covers 7 bases. The germline CDR1 and CDR2 sequences are SGHRS and YFSETQ. V lost 0 bases, J lost 4 bases, and 4 bases stayed unmatched. The CDR3 covers 15 residues. CDR3 DNA sequence: TGCGCCAGCAGCTTGGGGACAGGCGGGGGAAACACCATATATTTT. This encodes CASSLGTGGGNTIYF.

The J gene is TRBJ1-6, the V gene TRBV11-2, with 9 bases aligning to TRBD1. Germline V gene data show CDR1 as SGHAT and CDR2 as FQNNGV. V trimming: 5 bases; J trimming: 10 bases; junction bases outside the gene matches: 6. This CDR3 region has 14 residues. CDR3 coding DNA: TGTGCCAGCAGCCCGAAGACAGGGGGATCACCCCTCCACTTT. Protein: CASSPKTGGSPLHF.

This clone was counted only a few times. The V and J genes are TRBV5-6 and TRBJ1-4; 8 bases line up with TRBD1. Trimming removed 3 bases from V and 7 bases from J; junction bases left unmatched: 11. The V gene's germline CDR1 is SGHDT and CDR2 YYEEEE. The CDR3 sequence is 16 residues long. The CDR3 nucleotides read TGTGCCAGCAGCTCAATTCAGGGGGCGGGGAGTGAAAAACTGTTTTTT. Its protein product is CASSSIQGAGSEKLFF.

As DNA, the CDR3 is TGCGCCAGCAGCTTAGGGCAGGGGTGGAATTCACCCCTCCACTTT. This gives the protein CASSLGQGWNSPLHF. The chain is built from TRBV5-1 and TRBJ1-6; D might be TRBD1 (6 bases). CDR3 length: 15 residues. Trimming removed 2 bases from V and 7 bases from J, with 13 bases in between. From germline, CDR1 is SGHRS and CDR2 YFSETQ.

The chain recombines TRBV19 with TRBJ1-5; D gene uncertain. This CDR3 is 16 amino acids long. Germline loops: CDR1 LNHDA, CDR2 SQIVND (reference sequence). Trimming removed 5 bases from V and 5 bases from J, with 19 bases in between. The CDR3 loop reads CASSLKLLLRDQPQHF. The DNA for the CDR3 is TGTGCCAGTAGTCTTAAACTCCTACTCCGGGATCAGCCCCAGCATTTT.

The rearrangement uses TRBV7-2 and TRBJ2-1; D ambiguous. Looked up from germline, CDR1 is SGHTA and CDR2 is FQGNSA. The CDR3 spans 13 residues. The V and J ends lost 7 bases and 6 bases respectively, with 13 bases between them. This CDR3 reads CASTPQAGNEQFF. Written as DNA, the CDR3 is TGTGCCAGCACCCCCCAGGCCGGCAATGAGCAGTTCTTC. Full variable domain (remainder filled in from reference TRBV7-2 and TRBJ2-1): GAGVSQSPSNKVTEKGKDVELRCDPISGHTALYWYRQSLGQGLEFLIYFQGNSAPDKSGLPSDRFSAERTGGSVSTLTIQRTQQEDSAVYLCASTPQAGNEQFFGPGTRLTVL.

This clone has just a few counts. V is TRBV3-1 (or the pseudogene TRBV3-2) and J is TRBJ2-5; 8 bases map to TRBD2. Germline values: CDR1 LGHDT, CDR2 YNNKEL (reference sequence). The CDR3 loop spans 14 amino acids. V gave up 2 bases and J gave up 4 bases; unmatched junction bases: 3. Here the CDR3 reads CASSQRSGGETQYF. In nucleotides, the CDR3 is TGTGCCAGCAGCCAAAGGAGCGGGGGAGAGACCCAGTACTTC.

This chain joins TRBV2 and TRBJ1-2; TRBD1 matches 7 bases. The germline CDR1 and CDR2 sequences are SNHLY and FYNNEI. Trimming removed 5 bases from V and 7 bases from J; junction bases left unmatched: 7. The CDR3 consists of 13 residues. The CDR3 DNA reads TGTGCCAGCAGTATAGACAGGGATGGTGGCTACACCTTC. Protein product: CASSIDRDGGYTF. Combining the CDR3 with reference TRBV2 and TRBJ1-2 gives the whole variable domain EPEVTQTPSHQVTQMGQEVILRCVPISNHLYFYWYRQILGQKVEFLVSFYNNEISEKSEIFDDQFSVERPDGSNFTLKIRSTKLEDSAMYFCASSIDRDGGYTFGSGTRLTVV.

This clone was counted between two and nine times. This chain connects TRBV5-1 to TRBJ2-3, with TRBD1 matching over 8 bases. V lost 2 bases and J lost 6; bases outside the gene matches: 5. Germline values: CDR1 SGHRS, CDR2 YFSETQ. The CDR3 totals 14 residues. CDR3 in amino acids: CASSFAGGLDTQYF. The CDR3 DNA sequence: TGCGCCAGCAGCTTCGCAGGGGGCTTGGATACGCAGTATTTT.

This chain connects TRBV28 to TRBJ2-7, with D perhaps matching TRBD1 (6 bases). Germline V gives CDR1 MDHEN, CDR2 SYDVKM. This CDR3 comprises 11 residues. Deletions cut 7 bases from V and 4 bases from J, with 8 bases between. The CDR3 loop is CASKRGYEQYF. CDR3 coding DNA: TGTGCCAGCAAGAGGGGGTACGAGCAGTACTTC.

The genes are TRBV4-2 and TRBJ2-3, with 11 bases fitting TRBD2. The CDR3 consists of 18 residues. V shed 0 bases, J shed 5 bases, and the junction held 10 bases outside the gene matches. Germline assignment: CDR1 LGHNA and CDR2 YNFKEQ. The CDR3 reads CASSQDLLAGGRGDTQYF. DNA of the CDR3: TGTGCCAGCAGCCAAGATCTCCTAGCGGGGGGCCGGGGAGATACGCAGTATTTT.

The gene calls are TRBV7-3 and TRBJ2-3; D is uncertain. The V end lost 5 bases, the J end lost 6 bases, and 12 bases lay between the germline ends. Germline V gene data show CDR1 as SGHTA and CDR2 as FQGTGA. The CDR3 sequence is 13 residues long. The CDR3 DNA sequence: TGTGCCAGCAGCCCAGAGCCTAGGGATACGCAGTATTTT. Translated: CASSPEPRDTQYF.

The chain carries TRBV30 and TRBJ1-4, with 9 bases fitting TRBD1. Germline loops: CDR1 GTSNPN, CDR2 SVGIG (reference sequence). V gave up 5 bases and J gave up 10 bases; unmatched junction bases: 11. This CDR3 has 14 amino acids. The CDR3 reads CAWGFPGQGGKLFF. The CDR3 DNA sequence: TGTGCCTGGGGGTTTCCGGGACAGGGAGGAAAACTGTTTTTT.

The chain combines TRBV18 with TRBJ2-7; 7 nucleotides align to TRBD1. The CDR3 length is 13 residues. Germline CDR1 reads KGHSH; CDR2 reads LQKENI. The junction had 4 bases not matched to a gene; V was cut back by 6 bases and J by 2 bases. CDR3 DNA sequence: TGTGCCAGCTCGACAGGGCCTACCTACGAGCAGTACTTC. This gives the protein CASSTGPTYEQYF.

The chain is built from TRBV4-1 and TRBJ1-2, with 11 bases lining up with TRBD1. V gave up 4 bases and J gave up 8 bases; unmatched junction bases: 6. Germline assignment: CDR1 MGHRA and CDR2 YSYEKL. The CDR3 has 14 residues. CDR3 sequence reads: CASSPDRGQGGYTF. The CDR3 coding sequence is TGCGCCAGCAGCCCGGACAGGGGGCAGGGGGGCTACACCTTC.

This chain links TRBV10-1 with TRBJ2-7; D gene ambiguous. CDR3 length: 15 amino acids. V was cut by 2 bases and J by 2 bases, with 13 bases left in between. The germline gives CDR1 WNHNN, CDR2 SYGVQD (reference sequence). The DNA of the CDR3 is TGCGCCAGCAGTGAGGGCCCCATTAACACCTACGAGCAGTACGTC. Residues: CASSEGPINTYEQYV.

This clone was seen only a few times. The chain links TRBV20-1 to TRBJ2-1; D call uncertain. V lost 3 bases, J lost 9 bases, and 9 bases lay in between. There are 11 residues in the CDR3. Looked up from germline, CDR1 is DFQATT and CDR2 is SNEGSKA (reference sequence). This CDR3 reads CSASPYTEQFF. CDR3 nucleotides: TGCAGTGCTAGTCCCTATACTGAGCAGTTCTTC.

This sequence joins TRBV7-3 and TRBJ2-1; a possible D gene is TRBD2 (6 bases). This CDR3 comprises 15 residues. V gave up 5 bases and J gave up 2 bases, with 13 bases separating them. CDR1 and CDR2 from the germline V gene are SGHTA and FQGTGA. The CDR3 sequence: CASSPGGEAYNEQFF. For the CDR3, the DNA is TGTGCCAGCAGCCCCGGAGGGGAGGCCTACAATGAGCAGTTCTTC.

In this sample, this clone turned up once. The V call is TRBV11-3, the J call TRBJ2-4; possible D gene TRBD1, 6 bases. This CDR3 spans 16 amino acids. Germline assignment: CDR1 SGHNT and CDR2 YENEEA. Trimming shortened V by 5 bases and J by 0 bases, and 14 bases separated the two germline ends. For the CDR3, the DNA is TGTGCCAGCAGCCCAGGGGATGGGCTAGCCAAAAACATTCAGTACTTC. Translated, it gives CASSPGDGLAKNIQYF.

This chain uses TRBV25-1 with TRBJ2-1, with D maybe TRBD1 (6 bases). Germline V CDR1 and CDR2: MGHDK, SYGVNS. V was trimmed by 3 bases and J by 2 bases, leaving 8 bases between them. The CDR3 extends over 14 amino acids. CDR3: CASSDAGAYNEQFF. The CDR3, as DNA: TGTGCCAGCAGTGATGCAGGGGCCTACAATGAGCAGTTCTTC.

The chain is built from TRBV5-1 and TRBJ2-1; D gene unclear. This CDR3 spans 15 amino acids. Trimming took off 4 bases at V and 0 bases at J, with 11 bases between the two ends. Germline CDR1 is SGHRS and CDR2 is YFSETQ. The CDR3 DNA is TGCGCCAGCAGCCCCGTATTGAGCTCCTACAATGAGCAGTTCTTC. It translates to CASSPVLSSYNEQFF.

The CDR3 bases are TGCGCCAGCAGCCGGGACAGTGGTGAAAAACTGTTTTTT. Encoded protein: CASSRDSGEKLFF. The chain joins TRBV10-1 to TRBJ1-4; 7 bases are shared with TRBD1. The ends lost 6 bases at V and 7 bases at J; junction bases unmatched: 5. Germline CDR1 and CDR2: WNHNN and SYGVQD (reference sequence). CDR3 length equals 13 residues.

This clone was counted ten times or more. The V and J genes are TRBV11-2 and TRBJ1-6, with 8 bases matching TRBD1. Germline CDR1 reads SGHAT; CDR2 reads FQNNGV. The CDR3 contains 16 residues. V shed 0 bases, J shed 8 bases, and the junction held 6 bases outside the gene matches. In DNA, the CDR3 is TGTGCCAGCAGCTTAGACCCCCCAGGGGGCTATTCACCCCTCCACTTT. The encoded protein is CASSLDPPGGYSPLHF.

The chain recombines TRBV28 with TRBJ1-4, with D possibly being TRBD1 (6 bases). The CDR3 runs 15 residues. CDR1 and CDR2 (germline): MDHEN, SYDVKM. Trimming removed 3 bases from V and 6 bases from J, with 14 bases in between. The CDR3 reads CASSFHGTSDEKLFF. The CDR3 DNA is TGTGCCAGCAGTTTCCACGGGACATCGGATGAAAAACTGTTTTTT.

The rearrangement links TRBV12-3 or TRBV12-4 to TRBJ1-2; D perhaps matches TRBD1 (6 bases). CDR3 length: 13 residues. With 6 bases removed from V and 5 bases from J, the gap between germline ends came to 13 bases. The CDR3 region is CASSPAGQYGYTF. The CDR3 nucleotides are TGTGCCAGCAGCCCCGCTGGACAGTATGGCTACACCTTC.

The V gene is TRBV10-3, the J gene TRBJ1-3, with D possibly being TRBD1 (5 bases). The CDR3 totals 15 residues. Germline V CDR1 and CDR2: ENHRY, SYGVKD. The V gene lost 0 bases and the J gene lost 0 bases, with 6 bases spanning the gap. The CDR3 nucleotides are TGTGCCATCAGTGAGTCAGACAGCTCTGGAAACACCATATATTTT. This sequence encodes CAISESDSSGNTIYF.